These T cell receptor beta chains were read from a single sample in a study of blood T cells in healthy people across ages. TCRdb re-analysed the 5' RACE reads in MiXCR, keeping a single row per CDR3 protein. The sample contains under 1,000,000 distinct CDR3 sequences, 35% to 40% of which appear only once. The material sequenced was blood. Every receptor here comes from a man aged 18 to 29 in good health. Each CDR3 is given with its conserved first and last residue. The D gene is left open where the match is weak. Not all rows give a size; the values are once, few, many and, for expanded clones, a class.

v_gene	j_gene	d_gene	abundance	CDR3aa	CDR3nt
TRBV6-1	TRBJ2-5	.	few	CASSDTREETQYF	TGTGCCAGCAGTGACACACGGGAAGAGACCCAGTACTTC
TRBV9	TRBJ2-7	.	.	CASSPWGYEQYF	TGTGCCAGCAGCCCCTGGGGCTATGAGCAGTACTTC
TRBV5-1	TRBJ2-1	TRBD1	.	CASSLEQGEDEQFF	TGCGCCAGCAGCTTAGAACAGGGGGAGGATGAGCAGTTCTTC
TRBV20-1	TRBJ2-1	.	.	CSASKLSSYNEQFF	TGCAGTGCTAGCAAGCTGAGCTCCTACAATGAGCAGTTCTTC
TRBV28	TRBJ2-3	.	few	CASSLETAQDTQYF	TGTGCCAGCAGTTTAGAGACGGCCCAAGATACGCAGTATTTT
TRBV4-2	TRBJ2-1	TRBD1	.	CASSPQGDDEQFF	TGTGCCAGCAGCCCACAGGGGGACGATGAGCAGTTCTTC
TRBV6-2/TRBV6-3	TRBJ1-1	.	few	CASSGPSGRNTEAFF	TGTGCCAGCAGTGGCCCCAGCGGAAGGAACACTGAAGCTTTCTTT
TRBV4-2	TRBJ1-3	.	.	CASRQQRSGNTIYF	TGTGCCAGCAGACAACAACGCTCTGGAAACACCATATATTTT
TRBV7-2	TRBJ2-7	.	many	CASSLALGRYEQYF	TGTGCCAGCAGCTTAGCGTTGGGCAGATACGAGCAGTACTTC
TRBV5-5	TRBJ2-7	TRBD1	.	CASSGTVDPYEQYF	TGTGCCAGCAGCGGGACAGTAGACCCCTACGAGCAGTACTTC
TRBV12-3/TRBV12-4	TRBJ2-1	TRBD2	.	CASSFLAGGGYEQFF	TGTGCCAGCAGTTTTCTAGCGGGAGGAGGGTACGAGCAGTTCTTC
TRBV29-1	TRBJ2-2	.	few	CSVDPFGGGRGTGELFF	TGCAGCGTTGACCCCTTCGGAGGGGGCCGCGGCACCGGGGAGCTGTTTTTT
TRBV5-1	TRBJ2-7	.	.	CASSLLLGHEQYF	TGCGCCAGCAGCTTGTTATTGGGACATGAGCAGTACTTC
TRBV12-3/TRBV12-4	TRBJ2-3	.	.	CAISLRVTDTQYF	TGTGCCATCAGCCTCCGGGTGACGGATACGCAGTATTTT
TRBV7-2	TRBJ1-2	TRBD1	few	CASSQSWDSTSGYTF	TGTGCCAGCAGCCAATCGTGGGACAGCACTTCTGGCTACACCTTC
TRBV7-2	TRBJ2-3	.	.	CASSSQGYDHTDTQYF	TGTGCCAGCAGCTCACAGGGTTACGACCACACAGATACACAGTATTTT
TRBV19	TRBJ2-5	TRBD1	.	CASNIRQGQETQYF	TGTGCCAGTAATATACGACAGGGCCAAGAGACCCAGTACTTC
TRBV7-2	TRBJ1-4	.	.	CASSLGHGEKLFF	TGTGCCAGCAGCTTAGGACACGGAGAAAAACTGTTTTTT
TRBV18	TRBJ2-7	.	few	CASSPPGGIYEQYF	TGTGCCAGCTCACCACCGGGGGGAATCTACGAGCAGTACTTC
TRBV3-1	TRBJ2-5	TRBD2	.	CASSQDNGTSGETQYF	TGTGCCAGCAGCCAAGATAACGGGACTAGCGGGGAGACCCAGTACTTC
TRBV20-1	TRBJ2-7	.	few	CSARPGGSYEQYF	TGCAGTGCTAGGCCCGGGGGCTCATACGAGCAGTACTTC
TRBV7-2	TRBJ2-5	.	few	CASSPQGSQGTQYF	TGTGCCAGCAGCCCCCAGGGGTCCCAAGGGACCCAGTACTTC
TRBV11-3	TRBJ2-5	.	.	CASSSRRKAEQETQYF	TGTGCCAGCAGCTCAAGGCGTAAAGCGGAACAAGAGACCCAGTACTTC
TRBV5-8	TRBJ1-5	.	.	CASSRRLDSNQPQHF	TGTGCCAGCAGCCGACGACTAGATAGCAATCAGCCCCAGCATTTT
TRBV5-1	TRBJ2-2	TRBD1	.	CASSPKTGSNTGELFF	TGCGCCAGCAGCCCGAAGACAGGGTCGAACACCGGGGAGCTGTTTTTT
TRBV5-1	TRBJ1-4	.	.	CASSVTPSGEQLFF	TGCGCCAGCAGCGTTACCCCCTCCGGGGAACAACTGTTTTTT
TRBV7-3	TRBJ1-6	.	.	CASRDGRSNNSPLHF	TGTGCCAGCAGAGATGGACGGAGCAATAATTCACCCCTCCACTTT
TRBV2	TRBJ2-5	TRBD1	few	CASSYPHTQGANQETQYF	TGTGCCAGCAGTTATCCACACACTCAGGGGGCAAACCAAGAGACCCAGTACTTC
TRBV12-3/TRBV12-4	TRBJ1-6	.	many	CASSFASLGARNSPLHF	TGTGCCAGCAGTTTTGCTTCACTGGGGGCTCGAAATTCACCCCTCCACTTT
TRBV7-2	TRBJ2-7	TRBD2	.	CASSLGAPASGYEQYF	TGTGCCAGCAGCTTAGGCGCTCCGGCTAGCGGCTACGAGCAGTACTTC
TRBV7-8	TRBJ1-4	TRBD1	.	CASSYLQGPNEKLFF	TGTGCCAGCAGCTACCTACAGGGGCCGAATGAAAAACTGTTTTTT
TRBV12-3/TRBV12-4	TRBJ2-1	.	many	CASSLGVSYNEQFF	TGTGCCAGCAGCTTAGGGGTTTCCTACAATGAGCAGTTCTTC
TRBV6-6	TRBJ1-5	.	.	CASSYSPGGHSNQPQHF	TGTGCCAGCAGTTACTCACCCGGGGGTCATAGCAATCAGCCCCAGCATTTT
TRBV7-2	TRBJ2-5	.	.	CASSFGRMQETQYF	TGTGCCAGCAGCTTCGGACGTATGCAAGAGACCCAGTACTTC
TRBV5-1	TRBJ1-5	TRBD1	few	CASRGGTGRNQPQHF	TGCGCCAGCAGGGGGGGGACAGGGAGGAATCAGCCCCAGCATTTT
TRBV30	TRBJ2-7	.	few	CAWRSPGDSYEQYF	TGTGCCTGGAGGTCTCCAGGGGACTCCTACGAGCAGTACTTC
TRBV6-2/TRBV6-3	TRBJ2-3	.	.	CASSGTITDTQYF	TGTGCCAGCAGTGGGACCATCACAGATACGCAGTATTTT
TRBV19	TRBJ2-1	.	few	CASSVGQGGVNEQFF	TGTGCCAGTAGCGTTGGGCAGGGGGGAGTCAATGAGCAGTTCTTC
TRBV7-2	TRBJ2-1	.	many	CASSPWGNEQFF	TGCGCCAGCAGTCCTTGGGGCAATGAGCAGTTCTTC
TRBV29-1	TRBJ1-2	.	.	CSAGAGTNYGYTF	TGCAGCGCTGGAGCCGGGACAAATTATGGCTACACCTTC
TRBV20-1	TRBJ1-5	.	.	CSAAQGGESNQPQHF	TGCAGTGCTGCACAGGGTGGAGAAAGCAATCAGCCCCAGCATTTT
TRBV27	TRBJ2-3	TRBD1	.	CASSFRTGGEFGADTQYF	TGTGCCAGCAGTTTCAGGACAGGGGGCGAATTCGGTGCAGATACGCAGTATTTT
TRBV7-2	TRBJ1-1	.	.	CASSFPSLNTEAFF	TGTGCCAGCAGCTTTCCTAGCTTGAACACTGAAGCTTTCTTT
TRBV6-5	TRBJ2-1	TRBD1	many	CASSPGQGLNEQFF	TGCGCCAGCAGCCCGGGACAGGGCCTCAATGAGCAGTTCTTC
TRBV25-1	TRBJ2-4	.	.	CASSGTGTIQYF	TGTGCCAGCAGTGGTACAGGGACCATTCAGTACTTC
TRBV10-3	TRBJ2-6	.	many	CAISAGSSGANVLTF	TGTGCCATCAGCGCTGGATCCTCTGGGGCCAACGTCCTGACTTTC
TRBV2	TRBJ2-5	.	few	CASSEDTQETQYF	TGTGCCAGCAGTGAGGACACCCAAGAGACCCAGTACTTC
TRBV12-3/TRBV12-4	TRBJ2-5	.	.	CASSHGVLPNQETQYF	TGTGCCAGCAGCCATGGGGTGCTCCCCAACCAAGAGACCCAGTACTTC
TRBV6-6	TRBJ2-7	.	.	CRTKRGQGYNEQYF	TGTCGAACCAAACGAGGGCAGGGCTACAATGAGCAGTACTTC
TRBV7-9	TRBJ1-2	TRBD1	.	CASSDETGLTGYTF	TGTGCCAGCAGCGACGAGACAGGGCTAACCGGCTACACCTTC
TRBV7-2	TRBJ2-7	TRBD1	many	CASSLAGTGGNEQYF	TGTGCCAGCAGCTTAGCCGGGACAGGGGGAAACGAGCAGTACTTC
TRBV20-1	TRBJ2-5	.	.	CSARDPLATQETQYF	TGCAGTGCTAGAGATCCCCTAGCGACCCAAGAGACCCAGTACTTC
TRBV6-4	TRBJ1-4	TRBD1	.	CASIRQGGGKLFF	TGTGCCAGCATCAGACAGGGAGGGGGAAAACTGTTTTTT
TRBV29-1	TRBJ1-2	.	.	CSVESGGDYGYTF	TGCAGCGTTGAATCGGGGGGCGACTATGGCTACACCTTC
TRBV10-3	TRBJ1-2	.	few	CAISDGATNYGYTF	TGTGCCATCAGTGACGGTGCCACTAACTATGGCTACACCTTC
TRBV12-3/TRBV12-4	TRBJ1-6	.	.	CASSPTETSSYNSPLHF	TGTGCCAGCAGCCCCACGGAGACGAGCTCCTATAATTCACCCCTCCACTTT
TRBV20-1	TRBJ2-1	TRBD2	.	CSALLAGGRETQFF	TGCAGTGCTCTCCTTGCGGGGGGCAGGGAGACCCAGTTCTTC
TRBV21-1	TRBJ2-7	.	.	CASSKGVRAIRDEQYF	TGTGCCAGCAGCAAGGGGGTAAGGGCAATTCGGGATGAGCAGTACTTC
TRBV10-3	TRBJ2-3	.	few	CATQGRVDTQYF	TGTGCCACCCAAGGGCGGGTAGATACGCAGTATTTT
TRBV12-3/TRBV12-4	TRBJ1-2	.	.	CASSLAPRRGYGYTF	TGTGCCAGCAGTTTAGCACCAAGAAGAGGTTATGGCTACACCTTC